This T cell receptor beta chain is drawn from a study of cytomegalovirus exposure and HLA in healthy donors. As for the study in general: The approximately 690 first-cohort repertoires and the 120 or so validation repertoires shared the same platform, a later analysis reported.

Regarding this clone: Its antigen is not identified.

Study conclusions and caveats: Despite most TCR sequences being rare, some public TCRs occurred in many donors. The authors listed about 170 TCR beta chains as cytomegalovirus-associated.

TCRdb keeps only in-frame clones here, not all; method: immunoSEQ multiplex PCR. The sample consists of some 150,000 clones, approximately 90% of them appearing once. Trimming pared 3 bases from V and 2 bases from J, leaving 6 bases between. Germline CDR1 SGHNT, CDR2 YYREEE (reference sequence). The CDR3 runs 13 residues. The sequence was collected from a man between 18 and 29 years old in good health and CMV-seronegative. Specimen: PBMCs. V usage is TRBV5-4 and J usage is TRBJ1-3; D may be TRBD1 (5 bases). Here the CDR3 DNA reads TGTGCCAGCAGCTCGGGGGCTGGAAACACCATATATTTT. Amino acids: CASSSGAGNTIYF.